A single sample gave rise to the 13 T cell receptor beta chains below, sequenced in a study of T cells in Graves' hyperthyroidism and ophthalmopathy. RNA transcripts provided the source from which TCR beta CDR3 regions were amplified. HTBI primers were the set used in a first-round RT-PCR of the TCR CDR3. TCRdb independently ran MiXCR on the multiplex PCR reads; one entry per CDR3 protein. Counted here are some 400,000 distinct CDR3 sequences, 13% occurring once; the ten biggest clones make up about 20%. The sample taken for sequencing was blood. These receptors were obtained from a man aged 25 to 40 with Graves' hyperthyroidism that later progressed to Graves' ophthalmopathy.

This clonotype has at least ten counts. The V gene is TRBV27, the J gene TRBJ1-2; D gene unclear. Germline V gene sequence: CDR1 MNHEY, CDR2 SMNVEV (reference sequence). The CDR3 length is 14 residues. Trimming took off 7 bases at V and 0 bases at J, with 12 bases between the two ends. CDR3 nucleotide sequence: TGTGCCAGCAAACATAGGACGGCTAACTATGGCTACACCTTC. Its translation: CASKHRTANYGYTF.

At least ten counts were recorded for this clonotype. The chain joins TRBV5-6 to TRBJ1-1; the D is unclear. Germline CDR1 and CDR2: SGHDT and YYEEEE. The CDR3 totals 15 residues. V was pared by 1 base and J by 0 bases, with 10 bases between. The CDR3 protein is CASSLSHLMNTEAFF. CDR3 coding DNA: TGTGCCAGCAGCTTGTCGCACCTCATGAACACTGAAGCTTTCTTT.

This clonotype was seen ten or more times. The chain has TRBV20-1 and TRBJ1-1; no firm D call. CDR1 and CDR2 (germline): DFQATT, SNEGSKA (reference sequence). V was pared by 6 bases and J by 6 bases, with 11 bases between. The CDR3 spans 11 residues. CDR3 DNA sequence: TGCAGTGCAAGGCGGACCCCTGAAGCTTTCTTT. This encodes CSARRTPEAFF.

The chain links TRBV7-9 to TRBJ1-1, with TRBD1 matching over 7 bases. There are 13 residues in the CDR3. Germline V CDR1 and CDR2: SEHNR, FQNEAQ (reference sequence). Trimming at V came to 8 bases and at J to 1 base, leaving 4 bases not matched to a gene. CDR3 residues: CASRAGGNTEAFF. The CDR3 DNA sequence: TGTGCCAGCCGAGCAGGGGGGAACACTGAAGCTTTCTTT.

The CDR3 here is CASTEGQAYEQYF. CDR3 sequence (DNA): TGTGCCAGCACCGAAGGCCAGGCCTACGAGCAGTACTTC. V and J are TRBV28 and TRBJ2-7; D is unclear. Germline CDR1 MDHEN, CDR2 SYDVKM. The germline V and J ends were trimmed by 7 bases and 2 bases, with 12 bases remaining between them. The length of the CDR3 is 13 residues.

This clonotype appeared once. The J gene is TRBJ2-2, the V gene TRBV5-4; 7 bases are shared with TRBD2. The junction had 10 bases not matched to a gene; V was cut back by 0 bases and J by 5 bases. CDR1 and CDR2 (germline): SGHNT, YYREEE (reference sequence). CDR3 length: 17 amino acids. The CDR3 DNA reads as TGTGCCAGCAGCTTGGCCAGGGCGGACGGGAGGACCGGGGAGCTGTTTTTT. It encodes CASSLARADGRTGELFF.

This clonotype was observed a few times. The gene calls are TRBV12-5 and TRBJ2-5; D uncertain. The CDR3 has 13 residues. Trimming took 4 bases from V and 4 from J, leaving 10 bases between them. CDR1 and CDR2 from the germline V gene are LGHNT and FRNRAP. CDR3 protein: CASGSPQVETQYF. CDR3 sequence (DNA): TGTGCTAGTGGTTCCCCCCAAGTAGAGACCCAGTACTTC.

This clonotype has only a few counts. The chain employs TRBV28 and TRBJ2-7; perhaps D is TRBD1 or TRBD2 (5 bases each). This CDR3 comprises 13 residues. V was clipped by 5 bases and J by 3 bases, with 11 bases between them. Germline CDR1 and CDR2: MDHEN and SYDVKM. CDR3 bases: TGTGCCAGCAGTCGGGGCTACGTCTACGAGCAGTACTTC. Amino acid sequence: CASSRGYVYEQYF.

This clonotype was observed a few times. This could be a read error, since a much larger clone is one nucleotide away. This chain connects TRBV24-1 to TRBJ1-1; 8 nucleotides match TRBD1. After removal of 8 bases from V and 1 base from J, the junction contained 2 bases not matched to a gene. CDR1 and CDR2 from the germline V gene are KGHDR and SFDVKD. The CDR3 has 13 amino acids. The CDR3 protein is CATIDRGNTEAFF. The DNA for the CDR3 is TGTGCCACCATAGACAGGGGGAACACTGAAGCTTTCTTT.

This clonotype occurred many times. V and J are TRBV5-5 and TRBJ2-5, with 7 positions matching TRBD1. Germline V gene sequence: CDR1 SGHKS, CDR2 YYEKEE (reference sequence). The V segment lost 3 bases and the J segment 3 bases; nucleotides outside the gene matches: 11. This CDR3 region has 16 residues. CDR3 coding DNA: TGTGCCAGCAGCTGGGCCGGTGAGGGGGCGAAAGAGACCCAGTACTTC. The encoded protein is CASSWAGEGAKETQYF.

The sample holds many counts of this clonotype. This chain connects TRBV20-1 to TRBJ1-6; D is unresolved. Trimming took off 6 bases at V and 8 bases at J, with 14 bases between the two ends. The CDR3 is 13 residues long. The germline V gene has CDR1 DFQATT and CDR2 SNEGSKA (reference sequence). The CDR3: CSASEGWDSPLHF. The CDR3 region has the DNA TGCAGTGCATCGGAGGGCTGGGATTCACCCCTCCACTTT.

This clonotype was seen repeatedly, ten times or more. CDR3 residues: CASSERAGGYNEQFF. The CDR3 nucleotides are TGTGCCAGCAGTGAACGGGCGGGGGGTTACAATGAGCAGTTCTTC. The chain carries TRBV6-1 and TRBJ2-1, with 8 bases fitting TRBD2. The length of the CDR3 is 15 residues. After removal of 2 bases from V and 4 bases from J, the junction contained 4 bases not matched to a gene. Germline lookup yields CDR1 MNHNS and CDR2 SASEGT.

This clonotype turned up a few times. This may be a read error, as it is one base from a much larger clone. CDR3 coding DNA: TGCGCCAGCAGCTTTACAGAAGGCGAGCAGTACTTC. It translates to CASSFTEGEQYF. V is TRBV5-1 and J is TRBJ2-7; D remains unclear. Germline CDR1 SGHRS, CDR2 YFSETQ. V lost 2 bases and J lost 6, with 9 bases in between. The CDR3 consists of 12 residues. The full variable domain, rest sourced from reference TRBV5-1 and TRBJ2-7, is KAGVTQTPRYLIKTRGQQVTLSCSPISGHRSVSWYQQTPGQGLQFLFEYFSETQRNKGNFPGRFSGRQFSNSRSEMNVSTLELGDSALYLCASSFTEGEQYFGPGTRLTVT.